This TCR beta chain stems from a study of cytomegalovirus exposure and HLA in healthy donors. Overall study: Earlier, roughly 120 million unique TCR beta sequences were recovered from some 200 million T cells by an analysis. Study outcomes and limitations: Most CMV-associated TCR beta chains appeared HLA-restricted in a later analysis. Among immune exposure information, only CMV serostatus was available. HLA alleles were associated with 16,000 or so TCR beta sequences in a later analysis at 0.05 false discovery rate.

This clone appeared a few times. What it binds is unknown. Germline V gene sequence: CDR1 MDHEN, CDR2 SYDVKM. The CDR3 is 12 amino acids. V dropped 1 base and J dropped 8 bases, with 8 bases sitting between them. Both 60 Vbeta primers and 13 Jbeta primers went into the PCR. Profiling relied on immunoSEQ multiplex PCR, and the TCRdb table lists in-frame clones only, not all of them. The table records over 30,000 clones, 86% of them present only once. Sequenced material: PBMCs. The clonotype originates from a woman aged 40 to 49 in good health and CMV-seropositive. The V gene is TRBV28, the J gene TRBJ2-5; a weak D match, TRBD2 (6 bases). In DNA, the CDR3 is TGTGCCAGCAGTTTATTGCGGGAAACCCAGTACTTC. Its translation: CASSLLRETQYF.